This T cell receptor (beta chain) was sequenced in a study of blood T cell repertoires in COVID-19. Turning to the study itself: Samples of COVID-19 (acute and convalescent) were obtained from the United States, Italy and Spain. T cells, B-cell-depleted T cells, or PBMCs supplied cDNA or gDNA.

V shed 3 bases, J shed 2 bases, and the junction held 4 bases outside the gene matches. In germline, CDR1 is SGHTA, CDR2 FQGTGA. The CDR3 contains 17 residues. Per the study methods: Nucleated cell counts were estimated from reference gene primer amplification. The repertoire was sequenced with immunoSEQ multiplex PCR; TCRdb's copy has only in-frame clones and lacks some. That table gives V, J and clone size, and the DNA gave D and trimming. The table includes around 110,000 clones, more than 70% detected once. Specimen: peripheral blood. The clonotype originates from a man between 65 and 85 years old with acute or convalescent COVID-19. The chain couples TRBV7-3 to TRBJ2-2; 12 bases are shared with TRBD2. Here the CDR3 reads CASSFGLAGINTGELFF. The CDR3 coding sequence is TGTGCCAGCAGCTTCGGACTAGCGGGAATAAACACCGGGGAGCTGTTTTTT.